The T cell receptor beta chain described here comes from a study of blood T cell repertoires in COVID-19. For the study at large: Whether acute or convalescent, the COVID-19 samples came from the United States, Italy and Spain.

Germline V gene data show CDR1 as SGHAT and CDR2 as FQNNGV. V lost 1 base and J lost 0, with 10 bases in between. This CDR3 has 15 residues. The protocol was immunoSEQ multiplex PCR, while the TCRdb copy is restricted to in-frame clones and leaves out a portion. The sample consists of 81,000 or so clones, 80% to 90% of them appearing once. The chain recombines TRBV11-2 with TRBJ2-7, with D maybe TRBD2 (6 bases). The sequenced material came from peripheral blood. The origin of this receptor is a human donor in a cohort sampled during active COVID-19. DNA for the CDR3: TGTGCCAGCAGCTTAGTCGGGACTGCCTCCTACGAGCAGTACTTC. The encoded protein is CASSLVGTASYEQYF.